The source of this TCR beta chain is a study of shared clonotypes between healthy human individuals. As defined, naive CD8 cells were CD45RO-negative and positively selected for CCR7, with terminally differentiated effector memory CD45RA+ cells excluded. Profiling relied on immunoSEQ multiplex PCR, and the TCRdb table lists in-frame clones only, not all of them. The table includes more than 2 million clones, around 96% detected once. The CDR3 contains 13 residues. Germline V gene sequence: CDR1 PRHDT, CDR2 FYEKMQ (reference sequence). V was trimmed by 5 bases and J by 3 bases, leaving 10 bases between them.

Input material: naive CD8+ T cells sorted from blood. This TCR derives from a man in his late teens or twenties in good health. The chain combines TRBV13 with TRBJ1-2, with D uncertain. This CDR3 is CASSETEDYGYTF. For the CDR3, the DNA is TGTGCCAGCAGCGAAACGGAGGACTATGGCTACACCTTC.